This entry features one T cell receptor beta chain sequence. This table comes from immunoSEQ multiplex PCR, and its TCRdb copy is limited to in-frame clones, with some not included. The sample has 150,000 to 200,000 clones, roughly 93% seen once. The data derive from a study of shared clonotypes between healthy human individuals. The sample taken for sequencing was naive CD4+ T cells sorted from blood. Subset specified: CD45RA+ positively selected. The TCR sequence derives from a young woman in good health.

This CDR3 reads CASSLGGNSNQPQHF. The CDR3 DNA reads TGTGCCAGCAGCTTGGGGGGTAATAGCAATCAGCCCCAGCATTTT. The chain carries TRBV5-4 and TRBJ1-5; D unresolved. CDR3 length: 15 amino acids. Germline assignment: CDR1 SGHNT and CDR2 YYREEE (reference sequence). V lost 0 bases to trimming and J lost 0 bases, with 7 bases between them.